This entry features one T cell receptor beta chain sequence. The data are from a study of blood T cell repertoires in COVID-19. Study as a whole: PBMCs, B-cell-depleted T cells, or T cells provided the cDNA or gDNA that made up the material.

V was pared by 5 bases and J by 5 bases, with 6 bases of the junction left unmatched. The length of the CDR3 is 13 residues. Germline assignment: CDR1 MNHEY and CDR2 SVGAGI. In the original analysis: Estimation of nucleated cell counts was performed using reference gene primer amplification. TCRdb keeps only in-frame clones here, not all; method: immunoSEQ multiplex PCR. The DNA was the basis for D and trimming; V, J and clone size are from that table. The table lists about 300,000 clones, around 88% of them singletons. The sample comprised peripheral blood. The chain couples TRBV6-5 to TRBJ2-7; 7 positions agree with TRBD1. This sequence was found in a woman in her fifties or sixties with acute or convalescent COVID-19. DNA for the CDR3: TGTGCCAGCAGTAACAGGGGCTTCCACGAGCAGTACTTC. Protein: CASSNRGFHEQYF.